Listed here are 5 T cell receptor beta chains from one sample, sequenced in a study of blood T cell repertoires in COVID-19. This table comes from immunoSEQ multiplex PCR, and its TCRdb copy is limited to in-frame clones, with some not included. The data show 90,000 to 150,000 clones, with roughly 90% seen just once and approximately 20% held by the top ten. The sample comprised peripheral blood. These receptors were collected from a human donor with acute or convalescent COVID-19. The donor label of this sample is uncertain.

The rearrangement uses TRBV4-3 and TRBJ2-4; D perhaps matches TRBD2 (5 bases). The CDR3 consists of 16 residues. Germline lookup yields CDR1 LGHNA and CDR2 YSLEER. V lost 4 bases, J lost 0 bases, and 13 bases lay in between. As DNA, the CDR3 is TGCGCCAGCAGCCCCACCGTCGGGGTAGCCAAAAACATTCAGTACTTC. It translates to CASSPTVGVAKNIQYF.

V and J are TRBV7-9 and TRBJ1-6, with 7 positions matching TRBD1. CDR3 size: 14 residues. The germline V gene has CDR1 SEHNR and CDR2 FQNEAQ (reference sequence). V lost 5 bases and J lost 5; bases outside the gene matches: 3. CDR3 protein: CASSRDSNNSPLHF. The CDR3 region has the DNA TGTGCCAGCAGCCGGGACAGCAATAATTCACCCCTCCACTTT.

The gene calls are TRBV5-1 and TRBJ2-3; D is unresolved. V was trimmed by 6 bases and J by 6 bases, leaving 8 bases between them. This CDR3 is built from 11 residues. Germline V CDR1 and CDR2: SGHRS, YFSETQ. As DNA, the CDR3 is TGCGCCAGCACCTCGTCGGATACGCAGTATTTT. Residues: CASTSSDTQYF.

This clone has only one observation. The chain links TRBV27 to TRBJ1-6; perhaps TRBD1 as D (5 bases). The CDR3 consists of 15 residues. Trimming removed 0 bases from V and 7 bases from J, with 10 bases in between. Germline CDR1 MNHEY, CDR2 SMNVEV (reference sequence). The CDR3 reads CASSLSMGGNSPLHF. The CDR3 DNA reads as TGTGCCAGCAGTTTATCTATGGGGGGGAATTCACCCCTCCACTTT.

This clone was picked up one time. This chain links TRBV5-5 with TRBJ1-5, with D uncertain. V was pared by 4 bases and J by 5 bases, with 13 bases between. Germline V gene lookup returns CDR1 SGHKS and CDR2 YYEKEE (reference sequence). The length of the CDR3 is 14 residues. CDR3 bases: TGTGCCAGCAGCGTTGGACTCTTCGATCAGCCCCAGCATTTT. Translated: CASSVGLFDQPQHF.